This T cell receptor beta chain originates from a study of CD8 T cells in Susac syndrome. RNA totalling roughly 0.5 to 1 ug underwent reverse transcription with random hexamers. Amplification of the TCR beta CDR3 was carried out by immunoSEQ multiplex PCR, which spanned a total of 54 Vbeta and 13 Jbeta segments. TCRdb re-analysed the immunoSEQ multiplex PCR reads in MiXCR, keeping a single row per CDR3 protein. Here the sample spans about 200,000 distinct CDR3 sequences, approximately 95% being singletons. Sequencing of TCR beta was performed on blood CD8+ and CD4+ T cells. Purification of the CD8+ and CD4+ T cells relied on negative isolation, and TEMRA cells underwent FACS enrichment. V was pared by 4 bases and J by 7 bases, with 7 bases of the junction left unmatched. The CDR3 covers 14 residues. CDR1 and CDR2 from the germline V gene are DFQATT and SNEGSKA (reference sequence).

The receptor's source is a human donor in good health. Sequencing was carried out using CD4+ T cells from PBMCs. This rearrangement joins TRBV20-1 to TRBJ1-6, with 7 nucleotides matching TRBD1. The CDR3 sequence: CSAMEGQENSPLHF. The CDR3 region has the DNA TGCAGTGCTATGGAAGGACAGGAAAATTCACCCCTCCACTTT.